These 15 T cell receptor beta chains share one sample of origin, sequenced in a study of CD8 T cells in Susac syndrome. RNA amounts of about 0.5 to 1 ug underwent reverse transcription with random hexamers. TCRdb passed the immunoSEQ multiplex PCR reads through MiXCR, listing each CDR3 protein once. In the table there are about 73,000 distinct CDR3 sequences, roughly 94% of which are singletons. Sequencing was carried out using CD8+ T cells from PBMCs. These receptor sequences come from a human donor with multiple sclerosis.

V gene TRBV21-1 combines with J gene TRBJ1-2. TRBV21-1 is classified as a pseudogene. There are 15 residues in the CDR3. The chain's CDR3 is CASSKGGDPNYGYTF. The CDR3 DNA reads TGTGCCAGCAGCAAAGGGGGAGATCCTAACTATGGCTACACCTTC.

This chain connects TRBV5-1 to TRBJ1-2; 7 nucleotides match TRBD1. Trimming at V came to 9 bases and at J to 6 bases, leaving 5 bases not matched to a gene. The CDR3 is 11 amino acids. Germline lookup yields CDR1 SGHRS and CDR2 YFSETQ. The CDR3 loop is CATSDRDGYTF. CDR3 in DNA: TGCGCCACCTCCGACAGGGATGGCTACACCTTC.

The gene calls are TRBV4-1 and TRBJ2-1, with 10 bases fitting TRBD2. The CDR3 totals 19 residues. Looked up from germline, CDR1 is MGHRA and CDR2 is YSYEKL. J lost 3 bases, V lost 5 bases, and 16 bases had no gene match. In DNA, the CDR3 is TGCGCCAGCAGCTCTACCCTCGGAGCGGGGGGGCTTATCTACAATGAGCAGTTCTTC. Its protein product is CASSSTLGAGGLIYNEQFF.

The chain joins TRBV10-3 to TRBJ1-4; no firm D call. The V end was cut by 4 bases, the J end by 3 bases, with 12 bases between. This CDR3 spans 15 amino acids. Looked up from germline, CDR1 is ENHRY and CDR2 is SYGVKD. The CDR3 bases are TGTGCCATCAGTGGGGATGAAAGTTCTAATGAAAAACTGTTTTTT. It codes for CAISGDESSNEKLFF.

This rearrangement joins TRBV4-2 to TRBJ2-7; 11 positions match TRBD2. The CDR3 has 14 residues. The V gene's germline CDR1 is LGHNA and CDR2 YNFKEQ. Trimming removed 10 bases from V and 3 bases from J; junction bases left unmatched: 8. DNA of the CDR3: TGTGCCACCTCCGCCGGGACTAGCGGCTACGAGCAGTACTTC. Its translation is CATSAGTSGYEQYF.

V and J are TRBV2 and TRBJ2-1; 9 positions match TRBD2. Losses at the gene ends were 5 bases for V and 2 bases for J; bases not matched to a gene: 4. Germline V lookup: CDR1 SNHLY, CDR2 FYNNEI. The CDR3 extends over 15 amino acids. The CDR3 DNA sequence: TGTGCCAGCAGTTCTAGCGGGATGACCTACAATGAGCAGTTCTTC. Amino acid sequence: CASSSSGMTYNEQFF. The whole variable domain, remainder taken from reference TRBV2 and TRBJ2-1, is EPEVTQTPSHQVTQMGQEVILRCVPISNHLYFYWYRQILGQKVEFLVSFYNNEISEKSEIFDDQFSVERPDGSNFTLKIRSTKLEDSAMYFCASSSSGMTYNEQFFGPGTRLTVL.

A single count supports this clonotype. V is TRBV13 and J is TRBJ2-1; D is unresolved. With 2 bases removed from V and 6 bases from J, the gap between germline ends came to 5 bases. CDR1 is PRHDT, CDR2 FYEKMQ, per germline (reference sequence). This CDR3 is 12 amino acids long. The CDR3 DNA sequence: TGTGCCAGCAGCTTACCTTCCAATGAGCAGTTCTTC. It encodes CASSLPSNEQFF.

CDR3 sequence: CASSQDIRTGRWGYEQYF. The CDR3 nucleotides read TGTGCCAGCAGCCAAGATATCAGGACGGGGAGATGGGGCTACGAGCAGTACTTC. The chain combines TRBV3-1 with TRBJ2-7; TRBD2 is a possible D gene (5 bases). Germline V CDR1 and CDR2: LGHDT, YNNKEL (reference sequence). The CDR3 is 18 residues long. V lost 0 bases to trimming and J lost 3 bases, with 21 bases between them.

This rearrangement joins TRBV3-1 to TRBJ1-6; D possibly corresponds to TRBD1 (6 bases). Germline CDR1 is LGHDT and CDR2 is YNNKEL (reference sequence). The CDR3 spans 18 residues. V was shortened by 0 bases and J by 0 bases, with 12 bases between the two germline ends. CDR3 DNA: TGTGCCAGCAGCCAAGATTCGGACAGCTCCTCCTATAATTCACCCCTCCACTTT. It yields the protein CASSQDSDSSSYNSPLHF.

This clonotype came up once. The rearrangement uses TRBV27 and TRBJ2-7; 8 bases match TRBD2. V dropped 3 bases and J dropped 6; count of bases not matched to a gene: 1. Germline CDR1 reads MNHEY; CDR2 reads SMNVEV (reference sequence). The CDR3 is 12 residues long. The CDR3 here is CASSFRGGEQYF. CDR3 nucleotide sequence: TGTGCCAGCAGTTTTCGGGGGGGCGAGCAGTACTTC.

The rearrangement uses TRBV28 and TRBJ1-1; TRBD1 aligns across 7 bases. V shed 3 bases and J 1 base; nucleotides not matched to a gene: 5. This CDR3 spans 15 amino acids. The germline gives CDR1 MDHEN, CDR2 SYDVKM. For the CDR3, the DNA is TGTGCCAGCAGTTTCCCGGGACAGACGAACACTGAAGCTTTCTTT. It is translated as CASSFPGQTNTEAFF. Full variable domain (missing parts from reference TRBV28 and TRBJ1-1): DVKVTQSSRYLVKRTGEKVFLECVQDMDHENMFWYRQDPGLGLRLIYFSYDVKMKEKGDIPEGYSVSREKKERFSLILESASTNQTSMYLCASSFPGQTNTEAFFGQGTRLTVV.

The chain uses TRBV10-3 and TRBJ2-7, with 14 bases identical to TRBD2. Germline loops: CDR1 ENHRY, CDR2 SYGVKD. Germline trimming cut 2 bases from V and 3 bases from J; bases unmatched to any gene: 6. The CDR3 is 17 amino acids. CDR3 protein: CAISEPGLAGGGYEQYF. CDR3 nucleotides: TGTGCCATCAGTGAGCCTGGACTAGCGGGAGGTGGCTACGAGCAGTACTTC.

The V call is TRBV27, the J call TRBJ2-7; D gene ambiguous. The CDR3 contains 14 residues. In germline, CDR1 is MNHEY, CDR2 SMNVEV (reference sequence). V dropped 5 bases and J dropped 2 bases, with 13 bases sitting between them. This CDR3 is CASSPPSSPYEQYF. The CDR3 DNA follows: TGTGCCAGCAGTCCACCCTCGTCCCCCTACGAGCAGTACTTC.

This clonotype was counted a single time. The J gene is TRBJ2-3, the V gene TRBV3-1; D may match TRBD1 or TRBD2 (5 bases each). CDR1 and CDR2 (germline): LGHDT, YNNKEL (reference sequence). V was trimmed by 3 bases and J by 0 bases, leaving 13 bases between them. The CDR3 length is 16 residues. CDR3 DNA sequence: TGTGCCAGCAGCCAGTTCCGGGACCGCAGCACAGATACGCAGTATTTT. Translating it yields CASSQFRDRSTDTQYF.

The rearrangement joins TRBV30 to TRBJ1-1; 7 bases match TRBD1. From germline, CDR1 is GTSNPN and CDR2 SVGIG (reference sequence). After removal of 3 bases from V and 0 bases from J, the junction contained 4 bases not matched to a gene. The CDR3 spans 14 residues. The CDR3 bases are TGTGCCTGGAGGGAACAGGGGATGAACACTGAAGCTTTCTTT. Its protein product is CAWREQGMNTEAFF.